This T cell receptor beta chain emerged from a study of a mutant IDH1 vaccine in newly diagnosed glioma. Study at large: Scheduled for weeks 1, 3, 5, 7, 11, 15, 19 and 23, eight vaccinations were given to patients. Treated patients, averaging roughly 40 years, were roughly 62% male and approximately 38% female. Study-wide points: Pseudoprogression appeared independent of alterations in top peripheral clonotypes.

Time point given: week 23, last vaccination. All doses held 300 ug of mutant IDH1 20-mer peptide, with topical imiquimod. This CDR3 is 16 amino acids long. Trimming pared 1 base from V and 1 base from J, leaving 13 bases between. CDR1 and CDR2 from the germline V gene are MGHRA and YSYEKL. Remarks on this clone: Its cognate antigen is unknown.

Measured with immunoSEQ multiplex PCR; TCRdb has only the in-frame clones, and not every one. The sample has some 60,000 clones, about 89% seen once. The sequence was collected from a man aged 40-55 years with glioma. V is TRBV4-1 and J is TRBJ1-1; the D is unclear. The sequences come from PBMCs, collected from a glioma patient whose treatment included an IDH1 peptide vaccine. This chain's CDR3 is CASSQVPPIRNTEAFF. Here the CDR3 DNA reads TGCGCCAGCAGCCAAGTACCCCCAATCAGGAACACTGAAGCTTTCTTT.